A selection of T cell receptor beta chains follows, all from one sample in a study of blood T cell repertoires in COVID-19. TCRdb's table, derived via immunoSEQ multiplex PCR, lists solely in-frame clones and lacks some. The sample records roughly 76,000 clones, less than 95% being singletons. Sequencing input: peripheral blood. The receptor set was obtained from a woman aged 55-69 years with active COVID-19. Each CDR3 is given with its conserved first and last residue. Fields, in order: J gene, D gene, clone size, V gene, CDR3 DNA, CDR3 protein. The D gene is left open where the match is weak. Some rows mark clone size as missing; the rest say once, few, many or name a class of expanded clone.

>TRBJ1-2|TRBD1|NA|TRBV5-4
TGTGCCAGCAGCCAGACAGGGGGAAACTATGGCTACACCTTC
CASSQTGGNYGYTF
>TRBJ2-6|NA|NA|TRBV19
TGTGCCAGTAGCCCCAGGGTCTCTGGGGCCAACGTCCTGACTTTC
CASSPRVSGANVLTF
>TRBJ2-1|NA|NA|TRBV2
TGTGCCAGCAGTGGTCCGCTTAGCTCCTACAATGAGCAGTTCTTC
CASSGPLSSYNEQFF
>TRBJ2-1|TRBD2|NA|TRBV6-2/TRBV6-3
TGTGCCAGCAGTTACGGAGGGGCGGGAGTAGGGAATGAGCAGTTCTTC
CASSYGGAGVGNEQFF
>TRBJ2-3|TRBD2|NA|TRBV27
TGTGCCAGCAGTGAGGGACTAGCGGGTTTTACAGATACGCAGTATTTT
CASSEGLAGFTDTQYF
>TRBJ2-7|NA|NA|TRBV5-4
TGTGCCAGCAGCCTTGCACGGTCCTACGAGCAGTACTTC
CASSLARSYEQYF
>TRBJ2-3|NA|NA|TRBV5-1
TGCGCCAGCAGCTTGGATCGTGATACGCAGTATTTT
CASSLDRDTQYF
>TRBJ1-4|NA|NA|TRBV12-5
TGTGCTAGTGGTTCAAGGAGGCGCGCTGAAAAACTGTTTTTT
CASGSRRRAEKLFF
>TRBJ2-5|TRBD2|NA|TRBV5-1
TGCGCCAGCAGCTTGGCCGGGCGGGAGCCAGAGACCCAGTACTTC
CASSLAGREPETQYF
>TRBJ2-2|NA|NA|TRBV11-2
TGTGCCAGCAGCTTTGGCGGCGGGGCCGGGGAGCTGTTTTTT
CASSFGGGAGELFF
>TRBJ1-5|NA|NA|TRBV30
TGTGCCTGGTCACGAGGAGGAAACAATCAGCCCCAGCATTTT
CAWSRGGNNQPQHF
>TRBJ1-1|TRBD1|NA|TRBV18
TGTGCCAGCTCAAGCGACAGGGGGCGGCGAACTGAAGCTTTCTTT
CASSSDRGRRTEAFF
>TRBJ1-5|TRBD1|once|TRBV28
TGTGCCAGCAGTTTCCAAGCCGTAGGGGGCGGCAATCAGCCCCAGCATTTT
CASSFQAVGGGNQPQHF
>TRBJ1-5|TRBD1|NA|TRBV6-6
TGTGCCAGCAGTTACCGACAGGGGATCGACAATCAGCCCCAGCATTTT
CASSYRQGIDNQPQHF
>TRBJ1-1|TRBD1|once|TRBV24-1
TGTGCCACCAGAAAGACAGGGGGCACTGAAGCTTTCTTT
CATRKTGGTEAFF
>TRBJ2-7|NA|NA|TRBV11-2
TGTGCCAGCAGGACCGCCGGCGGGCCTATGAGGGAGCAGTACTTC
CASRTAGGPMREQYF
>TRBJ2-1|TRBD2|NA|TRBV5-6
TGTGCCAGCAGTTCGGGACTAGCGGAGGCTCACAATGAGCAGTTCTTC
CASSSGLAEAHNEQFF
>TRBJ2-1|TRBD1|NA|TRBV7-9
TGTGCCAGCAGTTATGGACAGGGGGCGTTGGATGAGCAGTTCTTC
CASSYGQGALDEQFF
>TRBJ1-1|NA|NA|TRBV5-1
TGCGCCAGCAGCTTACTAGGGCGAAACACTGAAGCTTTCTTT
CASSLLGRNTEAFF
>TRBJ2-1|NA|NA|TRBV5-4
TGTGCCAGCAGCTTGAGCGGAGCCTCCTACAATGAGCAGTTCTTC
CASSLSGASYNEQFF
>TRBJ1-1|NA|NA|TRBV7-8
TGTGCCAGCAGCCTCGGACAGCGTATGAACACTGAAGCTTTCTTT
CASSLGQRMNTEAFF
>TRBJ2-7|TRBD1|once|TRBV2
TGTGCCAGCAGTGGTGGGACAGGGGGCCACGAGCAGTACTTC
CASSGGTGGHEQYF
>TRBJ1-4|NA|NA|TRBV7-2
TGTGCCAGCAGCTTAGACGCCGGGAAACGGGAAAAACTGTTTTTT
CASSLDAGKREKLFF
>TRBJ1-6|NA|NA|TRBV30
TGTGCCTGGAGCCCCCGACAGGCGAGCTCCTATAATTCACCCCTCCACTTT
CAWSPRQASSYNSPLHF
>TRBJ2-7|NA|NA|TRBV19
TGTGCCAGTAGTATCGGTTGGGCAGTCTACGAGCAGTACTTC
CASSIGWAVYEQYF
>TRBJ2-4|NA|NA|TRBV3-1/TRBV3-2
TGTGCCAGCAGCCCCCATGCGGGGACCAAAAACATTCAGTACTTC
CASSPHAGTKNIQYF
>TRBJ1-2|TRBD1|NA|TRBV6-5
TGTGCCGGTCGGGACAGGGCTCGGGGCTACACCTTC
CAGRDRARGYTF
>TRBJ2-7|NA|NA|TRBV6-1
TGTGCCAGCAGTGATCTGGGGGGTTTTACCTACGAGCAGTACTTC
CASSDLGGFTYEQYF
>TRBJ2-3|NA|NA|TRBV9
TGTGCCAGCAGCGTTAGTCGGTACCGGACAGATACGCAGTATTTT
CASSVSRYRTDTQYF
>TRBJ2-1|TRBD2|NA|TRBV5-4
TGTGCCAGCAGCTTGGGGCTAGCGGGTCGGCTAGTCCAGTGGTTCTTC
CASSLGLAGRLVQWFF
>TRBJ1-6|NA|NA|TRBV5-6
TGTGCCAGCAGCGTAAGGAGAAATTCACCCCTCCACTTT
CASSVRRNSPLHF
>TRBJ2-7|NA|NA|TRBV4-1
TGCGCCAGCAGCCAAACTAAGGGCGGGGATAACTACGAGCAGTACTTC
CASSQTKGGDNYEQYF
>TRBJ2-3|TRBD2|NA|TRBV19
TGTGCCAGTAGTTCCCCCGGGGGGTCAATGACGCAGTATTTT
CASSSPGGSMTQYF
>TRBJ1-5|TRBD1|few|TRBV28
TGTGCCAGCAGTCTTTTTTTCGGGACAGGGGGCACCGTGACTCAGCCCCAGCATTTT
CASSLFFGTGGTVTQPQHF
>TRBJ2-5|NA|NA|TRBV6-5
TGTGCCAGCAGACCCTGGCGGGAAAGCGCCGGGACCCAGTACTTC
CASRPWRESAGTQYF
>TRBJ1-2|NA|NA|TRBV5-1
TGCGCCAGCAGCTTGGTCGCAGGGGAACATGGCTACACCTTC
CASSLVAGEHGYTF
>TRBJ2-7|TRBD1|NA|TRBV28
TGTGCCAGCAGTCCACCACCCGGGACAGGGGCCCAGTACTTC
CASSPPPGTGAQYF
>TRBJ1-1|TRBD1|NA|TRBV7-6
TGTGCCAGCAGCTTAGTAGCAGGGGGACTAGCGAATGAAGCTTTCTTT
CASSLVAGGLANEAFF
>TRBJ2-5|NA|NA|TRBV28
TGTGCCAGCCGAGGAACAGGACCACAAGAGACCCAGTACTTC
CASRGTGPQETQYF
>TRBJ1-1|TRBD1|once|TRBV27
TGTGCCAGCAGAAAAAACGTGGACAGGGCGATACCGGGCACTGAAGCTTTCTTT
CASRKNVDRAIPGTEAFF
>TRBJ2-7|TRBD1|NA|TRBV27
TGTGCCAGCAGTCGTACCAAAATTTCCGGGACAGGGGGCTACGAGCAGTACTTC
CASSRTKISGTGGYEQYF
>TRBJ2-1|TRBD1|NA|TRBV5-5
TGTGCCAGCAGCTCCCGGGACAGGGGTTTGAATGAGCAGTTCTTC
CASSSRDRGLNEQFF
>TRBJ2-5|TRBD2|NA|TRBV27
TGTGCCAGCAGTCGACTAGCGGGAGCCCAAGAGACCCAGTACTTC
CASSRLAGAQETQYF
>TRBJ2-1|NA|once|TRBV19
TGTGCCAGTAGTATAGACCAGGGCTCCTACAATGAGCAGTTCTTC
CASSIDQGSYNEQFF
>TRBJ2-5|NA|NA|TRBV18
TGTGCCAGCCAAACAGGGATTGGGGAGACCCAGTACTTC
CASQTGIGETQYF
>TRBJ2-1|NA|NA|TRBV28
TGTGCCAGCAGTACGGGGTCCTACAATGAGCAGTTCTTC
CASSTGSYNEQFF